One and the same sample provided the 8 T cell receptor beta chains below, sequenced in a study of regulatory T cells in long-lasting Graves disease. As to time point: newly diagnosed GD, antithyroid drugs for less than 3 months. Extracted PBMC RNA gave rise to the TCR library. The authors built TCR beta libraries using iRepertoire HTBI primers and Arm-PCR of CDR3 regions. From the multiplex PCR reads, TCRdb called clonotypes with MiXCR, one entry per CDR3 protein. The sample lists approximately 210,000 distinct CDR3 sequences, 15% to 20% seen once, with roughly a fifth in the top ten. Sample: peripheral blood mononuclear cells (PBMCs), taken at new diagnosis, from a patient treated with antithyroid drugs. These receptors originate from a female donor with Graves disease.

In this sample, this clonotype turned up many times. The rearrangement joins TRBV6-5 to TRBJ2-5, with D uncertain. Germline V lookup: CDR1 MNHEY, CDR2 SVGAGI. The CDR3 has 14 amino acids. V was pared by 0 bases and J by 1 base, with 6 bases between. CDR3 sequence (DNA): TGTGCCAGCAGTTACTCGAGAGCCCAAGAGACCCAGTACTTC. Its translation is CASSYSRAQETQYF.

This clonotype has ten or more counts. The CDR3 sequence is CASSVSGISYNEQFF. As DNA, the CDR3 is TGTGCCAGCAGTGTTAGCGGGATCTCCTACAATGAGCAGTTCTTC. This rearrangement joins TRBV6-7 to TRBJ2-1, with 8 bases aligning to TRBD2. TRBV6-7 is annotated as an ORF whose role is uncertain. CDR3 length: 15 amino acids. The V segment lost 5 bases and the J segment 0 bases; nucleotides outside the gene matches: 3.

This clonotype was seen at least ten times. The chain carries TRBV12-3 or TRBV12-4 and TRBJ2-3, with D possibly called TRBD1 or TRBD2 (5 bases each). Trimming cost V 4 bases and J 0 bases, with 8 bases left between them. This CDR3 is built from 14 residues. In nucleotides, the CDR3 is TGTGCCAGCAGTTGGGACCTAAGCACAGATACGCAGTATTTT. Its translation is CASSWDLSTDTQYF.

This clonotype was counted many times. This chain joins TRBV19 and TRBJ1-5; the D gene is possibly TRBD1 (6 bases). V lost 8 bases and J lost 4, with 15 bases in between. The CDR3 loop spans 14 amino acids. Germline-derived CDR1 and CDR2 are LNHDA and SQIVND (reference sequence). This CDR3 is CASETGRQNQPQHF. In DNA form, the CDR3 reads TGTGCCAGTGAAACAGGGAGGCAGAATCAGCCCCAGCATTTT.

V gene TRBV5-5 combines with J gene TRBJ2-1, with TRBD2 matching over 8 bases. The germline V gene has CDR1 SGHKS and CDR2 YYEKEE (reference sequence). CDR3 length: 14 residues. The V segment lost 1 base and the J segment 5 bases; nucleotides outside the gene matches: 2. As DNA, the CDR3 is TGTGCCAGCAGCTTGACTAGCGGAAACAATGAGCAGTTCTTC. This translates into CASSLTSGNNEQFF.

This clonotype was detected many times. The chain uses TRBV3-2 and TRBJ2-3; TRBD2, the table's D call, was not compared with the DNA. TRBV3-2 is an annotated pseudogene. CDR3 size: 18 residues. For the CDR3, the DNA is TGTGCCAGCAGCCAAGATAATACTAGCGGGGCCCACACAGATACGCAGTATTTT. Translation gives CASSQDNTSGAHTDTQYF.

This clonotype was recorded many times. The chain combines TRBV7-2 with TRBJ1-1; D may be TRBD1 (6 bases). Germline V gene sequence: CDR1 SGHTA, CDR2 FQGNSA. This CDR3 comprises 14 residues. Trimming took 5 bases from V and 0 from J, leaving 10 bases between them. CDR3 residues: CASSPDRLNTEAFF. CDR3 DNA sequence: TGTGCCAGCAGCCCTGACAGGTTGAACACTGAAGCTTTCTTT.

This clonotype was picked up many times. CDR3 region: CASSEGVANEKLFF. DNA of the CDR3: TGTGCCAGCAGTGAGGGGGTGGCTAATGAAAAACTGTTTTTT. V usage is TRBV6-1 and J usage is TRBJ1-4; TRBD1 might be the D (5 bases). Looked up from germline, CDR1 is MNHNS and CDR2 is SASEGT. This CDR3 has 14 amino acids. Trimming cost V 3 bases and J 3 bases, with 8 bases left between them.